The T cell receptor (beta chain) described here comes from a study of blood T cell repertoires in COVID-19. The CDR3 totals 16 residues. The V and J ends lost 1 base and 5 bases respectively, with 12 bases between them. CDR1 is MNHEY and CDR2 is SMNVEV in the germline V gene (reference sequence). Generated by immunoSEQ multiplex PCR, the TCRdb table keeps only in-frame clones and is missing some. The top ten clones hold around 8.7% of a sample with roughly 63,000 clones, roughly nine tenths of them seen once. The sequenced sample consisted of peripheral blood. This sequence joins TRBV27 and TRBJ1-6; a weak D match, TRBD1 (5 bases). This TCR came from a man aged 50 or older with active COVID-19. CDR3 loop: CASSLFGDSNNSPLHF. CDR3 nucleotides: TGTGCCAGCAGTTTATTTGGTGACAGCAATAATTCACCCCTCCACTTT.